This is a list of T cell receptor beta chains from one sample in a study of T cells after yellow fever vaccination. TCRdb itself ran the 5' RACE reads through MiXCR, one entry per CDR3 protein. The sample holds about 140,000 distinct CDR3 sequences, 5% to 7.5% seen once. The sample was CD4+ T cells sorted from PBMCs, taken 10 days after the yellow fever booster vaccination. Receptors originate from a young man who received the YFV17D yellow fever vaccine. CDR3s include the opening cysteine and the closing phenylalanine or tryptophan. The order of the fields is CDR3 DNA, CDR3 protein, clone size, D gene, J gene, V gene. The D gene is left open where the match is weak. Size tells how often a clone was seen (once, few, many) or the class of an expanded clone, and some rows leave it out.

CDR3nt: TGTGCCAGCAGTTTAAGGTGGACTTCACCCCTCCACTTT
CDR3aa: CASSLRWTSPLHF
abundance: many
d_gene: -
j_gene: TRBJ1-6
v_gene: TRBV27

CDR3nt: TGCAGTGCTAACGATCCTCGGGGGGTCCAAAACATTCAGTACTTC
CDR3aa: CSANDPRGVQNIQYF
abundance: few
d_gene: TRBD2
j_gene: TRBJ2-4
v_gene: TRBV20-1

CDR3nt: TGCGCCAGCAGCGCGAGGGACAGGGGAAACATTCAGTACTTC
CDR3aa: CASSARDRGNIQYF
abundance: many
d_gene: TRBD1
j_gene: TRBJ2-4
v_gene: TRBV5-1

CDR3nt: TGTGCCAGCAGCGTAGGCTATATCAATGAGCAGTTCTTC
CDR3aa: CASSVGYINEQFF
abundance: -
d_gene: -
j_gene: TRBJ2-1
v_gene: TRBV9

CDR3nt: TGCAGTGCGAGAAATAGCGGGAGGGTAATCAATGAGCAGTTCTTC
CDR3aa: CSARNSGRVINEQFF
abundance: -
d_gene: TRBD2
j_gene: TRBJ2-1
v_gene: TRBV20-1

CDR3nt: TGCAGTGCTAGTGGTACCCCGACAGGGCCAGATACGCAGTATTTT
CDR3aa: CSASGTPTGPDTQYF
abundance: many
d_gene: TRBD1
j_gene: TRBJ2-3
v_gene: TRBV20-1

CDR3nt: TGTGCCAGCAGCCCCCGGTTAGGGGGGGAGACCCAGTACTTC
CDR3aa: CASSPRLGGETQYF
abundance: many
d_gene: -
j_gene: TRBJ2-5
v_gene: TRBV7-2

CDR3nt: TGCGCCAGCAGCCCCCAAACAGGGATGAACACTGAAGCTTTCTTT
CDR3aa: CASSPQTGMNTEAFF
abundance: many
d_gene: -
j_gene: TRBJ1-1
v_gene: TRBV5-1

CDR3nt: TGCGCCAGCAGCCGAGGGGCACATAATGAGCAGTTCTTC
CDR3aa: CASSRGAHNEQFF
abundance: many
d_gene: -
j_gene: TRBJ2-1
v_gene: TRBV4-3

CDR3nt: TGTGCCAGCTCACCACTCCGGGAGACCTACTCCTACGAGCAGTACTTC
CDR3aa: CASSPLRETYSYEQYF
abundance: -
d_gene: -
j_gene: TRBJ2-7
v_gene: TRBV18

CDR3nt: TGTGCCAGCAGCTCGGGGGACAGCCAGTATTCGGTGCAGTTCTTC
CDR3aa: CASSSGDSQYSVQFF
abundance: many
d_gene: -
j_gene: TRBJ2-1
v_gene: TRBV7-2

CDR3nt: TGTGCCAGCAGGAAGTACCGAGGGGGAGATACGCAGTATTTT
CDR3aa: CASRKYRGGDTQYF
abundance: -
d_gene: -
j_gene: TRBJ2-3
v_gene: TRBV5-4

CDR3nt: TGTGCCAGCTCACCTCCGGCACAAGCCTACGAGCAGTACTTC
CDR3aa: CASSPPAQAYEQYF
abundance: many
d_gene: -
j_gene: TRBJ2-7
v_gene: TRBV18

CDR3nt: TGTGCCAGCGAAGCGGACAGGGCGGGAAGAAACATTCAGTACTTC
CDR3aa: CASEADRAGRNIQYF
abundance: -
d_gene: TRBD1
j_gene: TRBJ2-4
v_gene: TRBV19

CDR3nt: TGTGCCGGGACCAGAGCTAGCGGTCTCCAAGAGACCCAGTACTTC
CDR3aa: CAGTRASGLQETQYF
abundance: many
d_gene: TRBD2
j_gene: TRBJ2-5
v_gene: TRBV7-2

CDR3nt: TGTGCCAGCAGCCCCCCCGGACTAGCGAACGGGGAGCTGTTTTTT
CDR3aa: CASSPPGLANGELFF
abundance: many
d_gene: TRBD2
j_gene: TRBJ2-2
v_gene: TRBV7-2

CDR3nt: TGTGCCAGCGGTCACTCCGGGACGACGGATGGCTACACCTTC
CDR3aa: CASGHSGTTDGYTF
abundance: -
d_gene: -
j_gene: TRBJ1-2
v_gene: TRBV6-2/TRBV6-3

CDR3nt: TGTGCCAGCAGTCAATCTGTGGGGGCCGAGCAGTACTTC
CDR3aa: CASSQSVGAEQYF
abundance: many
d_gene: -
j_gene: TRBJ2-7
v_gene: TRBV12-3/TRBV12-4

CDR3nt: TGCAGCGTCCAAGTCTCCACAGATACGCAGTATTTT
CDR3aa: CSVQVSTDTQYF
abundance: many
d_gene: -
j_gene: TRBJ2-3
v_gene: TRBV29-1

CDR3nt: TGTGCCAGCGGGCCCTTTAGCGGGGGATACTACAATGAGCAGTTCTTC
CDR3aa: CASGPFSGGYYNEQFF
abundance: many
d_gene: TRBD2
j_gene: TRBJ2-1
v_gene: TRBV7-2

CDR3nt: TGTGCCAGCAGTTCGGACAGTCCGAATGAGCAGTTCTTC
CDR3aa: CASSSDSPNEQFF
abundance: many
d_gene: -
j_gene: TRBJ2-1
v_gene: TRBV12-3/TRBV12-4

CDR3nt: TGCAGTGCCAACGGACCGACAACCTACGAGCAGTACTTC
CDR3aa: CSANGPTTYEQYF
abundance: few
d_gene: -
j_gene: TRBJ2-7
v_gene: TRBV20-1

CDR3nt: TGTGCCAGCAGTTTGCGACTAGCGGAGGGGGGCGAGACCCAGTACTTC
CDR3aa: CASSLRLAEGGETQYF
abundance: many
d_gene: TRBD2
j_gene: TRBJ2-5
v_gene: TRBV27

CDR3nt: TGTGCCAGCGTCCGGGACACCTCCTACAATGAGCAGTTCTTC
CDR3aa: CASVRDTSYNEQFF
abundance: few
d_gene: -
j_gene: TRBJ2-1
v_gene: TRBV5-4

CDR3nt: TGCGCCAGCAGCCAAGACGTGGGAGCCGGAGAGCAGTACTTC
CDR3aa: CASSQDVGAGEQYF
abundance: many
d_gene: -
j_gene: TRBJ2-7
v_gene: TRBV4-3

CDR3nt: TGCGCCAGCAGCCCTGACTTAAGGGGGCTCGGCACAGATACGCAGTATTTT
CDR3aa: CASSPDLRGLGTDTQYF
abundance: many
d_gene: TRBD1
j_gene: TRBJ2-3
v_gene: TRBV5-1

CDR3nt: TGCAGTGCTAGAGTGCTCGCCGCACAGAGCTCCTATAATTCACCCCTCCACTTT
CDR3aa: CSARVLAAQSSYNSPLHF
abundance: -
d_gene: -
j_gene: TRBJ1-6
v_gene: TRBV20-1

CDR3nt: TGTGCCAGCAGTCGTATAGGGAGTACGCAGTATTTT
CDR3aa: CASSRIGSTQYF
abundance: many
d_gene: -
j_gene: TRBJ2-3
v_gene: TRBV12-3/TRBV12-4

CDR3nt: TGCAGTGCATTCCGGACAGGGCATAGCGAGCAGTACTTC
CDR3aa: CSAFRTGHSEQYF
abundance: many
d_gene: TRBD1
j_gene: TRBJ2-7
v_gene: TRBV20-1

CDR3nt: TGTGCCAGCAGCGTTAGCGCACGCTCCTACAATGAGCAGTTCTTC
CDR3aa: CASSVSARSYNEQFF
abundance: many
d_gene: -
j_gene: TRBJ2-1
v_gene: TRBV9

CDR3nt: TGTGCCAGCACACCGGCGGGGGGCATCACAGATACGCAGTATTTT
CDR3aa: CASTPAGGITDTQYF
abundance: many
d_gene: TRBD2
j_gene: TRBJ2-3
v_gene: TRBV12-3/TRBV12-4

CDR3nt: TGTGCCAGCAGCACCCCAACGGGAGCCAAAAACATTCAGTACTTC
CDR3aa: CASSTPTGAKNIQYF
abundance: many
d_gene: -
j_gene: TRBJ2-4
v_gene: TRBV7-8

CDR3nt: TGTGCCAGCAGCCAAGCGATAAACCCCGACAGCACCGGGGAGCTGTTTTTT
CDR3aa: CASSQAINPDSTGELFF
abundance: many
d_gene: -
j_gene: TRBJ2-2
v_gene: TRBV4-2

CDR3nt: TGTGCCAGCAGCCCCGCCGGAGGGACCTTATACAATGAGCAGTTCTTC
CDR3aa: CASSPAGGTLYNEQFF
abundance: many
d_gene: -
j_gene: TRBJ2-1
v_gene: TRBV7-2

CDR3nt: TGTGCCAGCGTAGGACGGGGCAGCAGACTTGGAGAGACCCAGTACTTC
CDR3aa: CASVGRGSRLGETQYF
abundance: many
d_gene: -
j_gene: TRBJ2-5
v_gene: TRBV2

CDR3nt: TGCGCCAGCAGCTTGGCCCTACTTTCGACAGATACGCAGTATTTT
CDR3aa: CASSLALLSTDTQYF
abundance: many
d_gene: -
j_gene: TRBJ2-3
v_gene: TRBV5-1

CDR3nt: TGCAGCGTGACGGGACTAGCCTACGAGCAGTACTTC
CDR3aa: CSVTGLAYEQYF
abundance: many
d_gene: TRBD2
j_gene: TRBJ2-7
v_gene: TRBV29-1

CDR3nt: TGTGCCAGCAGCCGTGGACTAGCGGGGGTCACAGATACGCAGTATTTT
CDR3aa: CASSRGLAGVTDTQYF
abundance: many
d_gene: TRBD2
j_gene: TRBJ2-3
v_gene: TRBV7-6

CDR3nt: TGTGCCAGCTCACCTGGGGGGTCGGAGACCCAGTACTTC
CDR3aa: CASSPGGSETQYF
abundance: few
d_gene: -
j_gene: TRBJ2-5
v_gene: TRBV18

CDR3nt: TGTGCCAGCAGCCCTAGGACAGGGGAGGGTCAGCCCCAGCATTTT
CDR3aa: CASSPRTGEGQPQHF
abundance: few
d_gene: TRBD1
j_gene: TRBJ1-5
v_gene: TRBV7-2

CDR3nt: TGTGCCAGCTCATCTAGCGGGAGGGCCTACAATGAGCAGTTCTTC
CDR3aa: CASSSSGRAYNEQFF
abundance: -
d_gene: TRBD2
j_gene: TRBJ2-1
v_gene: TRBV18